Below are 25 T cell receptor beta chains sequenced from a single sample in a study of neoadjuvant nivolumab and ipilimumab in lung cancer. Assay used: immunoSEQ multiplex PCR; TCRdb lists only in-frame clones, some missing. Of roughly 45,000 clones listed, approximately 90% are singletons. Sample: blood, taken before neoadjuvant nivolumab, alone or with ipilimumab. Receptor source: an adult with non-small cell lung cancer. Some clones in this sample may be carry-over from other donors' samples.

V usage is TRBV18 and J usage is TRBJ1-5; 7 positions agree with TRBD1. V lost 4 bases and J lost 4; bases outside the gene matches: 10. CDR3 length: 16 amino acids. The germline CDR1 and CDR2 sequences are KGHSH and LQKENI. The CDR3 sequence: CASSQMGQSGNQPQHF. CDR3 in DNA: TGTGCCAGCTCACAGATGGGACAGTCAGGGAATCAGCCCCAGCATTTT.

The V call is TRBV11-1, the J call TRBJ2-5; D may correspond to TRBD1 or TRBD2 (5 bases each). The CDR3 covers 15 residues. Deletions cut 5 bases from V and 2 bases from J, with 15 bases between. Germline CDR1 and CDR2: SGHAT and FQDESV (reference sequence). The CDR3 sequence: CASSLSGRGQETQYF. CDR3 DNA sequence: TGTGCCAGCAGCCTTTCGGGACGCGGGCAAGAGACCCAGTACTTC.

The CDR3 nucleotides read TGTGCCAGCAGTGATCCAGCTCGGCAGCCAGATACGCAGTATTTT. Its protein is CASSDPARQPDTQYF. The V and J genes are TRBV25-1 and TRBJ2-3; no reliable D call. V was trimmed by 3 bases and J by 4 bases, leaving 14 bases between them. The germline V gene encodes CDR1 MGHDK and CDR2 SYGVNS. The CDR3 is 15 residues long.

The gene calls are TRBV6-5 and TRBJ1-3; D is uncertain. Per the germline V gene, CDR1 is MNHEY and CDR2 is SVGAGI. The V gene lost 5 bases and the J gene lost 0 bases, with 8 bases spanning the gap. CDR3 length: 14 residues. The CDR3 loop is CASSRKTSGNTIYF. In DNA, the CDR3 is TGTGCCAGCAGTCGCAAAACCTCTGGAAACACCATATATTTT.

CDR3 amino acids: CASSLVDTQYF. The CDR3 DNA sequence: TGTGCCAGCAGCTTGGTAGATACGCAGTATTTT. The J gene is TRBJ2-3, the V gene TRBV5-4; D gene ambiguous. The CDR3 contains 11 residues. Germline lookup yields CDR1 SGHNT and CDR2 YYREEE (reference sequence). Trimming cost V 0 bases and J 5 bases, with 1 base left between them.

The chain employs TRBV6-5 and TRBJ2-1; D not certain. In germline, CDR1 is MNHEY, CDR2 SVGAGI. Trimming removed 2 bases at V and 0 bases at J, with 11 bases between. The CDR3 is made up of 16 amino acids. The CDR3 sequence is CASSYGGSSSYNEQFF. The CDR3 nucleotides read TGTGCCAGCAGTTACGGTGGATCTAGCTCCTACAATGAGCAGTTCTTC.

The chain combines TRBV15 with TRBJ2-3; 9 bases align to TRBD2. Germline values: CDR1 LNHNV, CDR2 YYDKDF (reference sequence). Trimming cost V 2 bases and J 3 bases; bases outside gene matches: 3. There are 15 residues in the CDR3. This CDR3 reads CATSRLGLATDTQYF. CDR3 in DNA: TGTGCCACCAGCAGATTGGGACTAGCAACAGATACGCAGTATTTT. Using reference TRBV15 and TRBJ2-3 for the parts outside the CDR3, the full variable domain is DAMVIQNPRYQVTQFGKPVTLSCSQTLNHNVMYWYQQKSSQAPKLLFHYYDKDFNNEADTPDNFQSRRPNTSFCFLDIRSPGLGDTAMYLCATSRLGLATDTQYFGPGTRLTVL.

The CDR3 DNA follows: TGTGCCAGCAGCGCCCGACAGTTTGGCTACACCTTC. Its translation: CASSARQFGYTF. The chain employs TRBV9 and TRBJ1-2; weak D call: TRBD1 (5 bases). Germline V gene sequence: CDR1 SGDLS, CDR2 YYNGEE. V shed 3 bases and J shed 7 bases, with 10 bases lying between them. The CDR3 runs 12 residues.

The chain joins TRBV14 to TRBJ2-5; 7 bases match TRBD2. J lost 4 bases, V lost 0 bases, and 17 bases had no gene match. Germline values: CDR1 SGHDN, CDR2 FVKESK. CDR3 length: 19 residues. The CDR3, as DNA: TGTGCCAGCAGCCAAGATCGGGGTATCGGGGCGGGAGACGGAGAGACCCAGTACTTC. Its protein product is CASSQDRGIGAGDGETQYF.

This sequence joins TRBV18 and TRBJ2-3; TRBD2 is a possible D gene (5 bases). CDR3 size: 14 residues. The germline V and J ends were trimmed by 3 bases and 2 bases, with 9 bases remaining between them. The germline CDR1 and CDR2 sequences are KGHSH and LQKENI. The chain's CDR3 is CASSPRDLTDTQYF. The CDR3 nucleotides read TGTGCCAGCTCACCTCGGGATCTCACAGATACGCAGTATTTT.

This clone was recorded only once. This chain joins TRBV19 and TRBJ2-5; 10 bases are a match to TRBD1. The germline V gene has CDR1 LNHDA and CDR2 SQIVND (reference sequence). CDR3 length equals 16 residues. J was trimmed by 5 bases and V by 6 bases; bases with no gene match: 12. The CDR3, as DNA: TGTGCCAGTAGCCTCACTTGGGACAGGGGAATGGAGACCCAGTACTTC. Encoded protein: CASSLTWDRGMETQYF. The full variable domain, rest sourced from reference TRBV19 and TRBJ2-5, is DGGITQSPKYLFRKEGQNVTLSCEQNLNHDAMYWYRQDPGQGLRLIYYSQIVNDFQKGDIAEGYSVSREKKESFPLTVTSAQKNPTAFYLCASSLTWDRGMETQYFGPGTRLLVL.

This clone was picked up one time. V and J are TRBV7-2 and TRBJ2-5, with unresolved D. V lost 1 base and J 4 bases, leaving 10 bases between the germline ends. CDR3 length: 14 amino acids. CDR1 is SGHTA, CDR2 FQGNSA, per germline. The CDR3 nucleotides read TGTGCCAGCAGCTTAGTCGGTCTAAGAGAGACCCAGTACTTC. This sequence encodes CASSLVGLRETQYF.

CDR3 loop: CATRDRVAEAFF. The CDR3 coding sequence is TGTGCCACCAGGGACAGGGTAGCTGAAGCTTTCTTT. The chain is built from TRBV5-4 and TRBJ1-1, with TRBD1 identical over 9 bases. Germline trimming cut 9 bases from V and 6 bases from J; bases unmatched to any gene: 6. CDR1 and CDR2 from the germline V gene are SGHNT and YYREEE (reference sequence). CDR3 length equals 12 residues.

The chain joins TRBV18 to TRBJ2-5; 7 bases map to TRBD1. The germline V gene has CDR1 KGHSH and CDR2 LQKENI. V lost 3 bases and J lost 2; bases outside the gene matches: 6. The CDR3 consists of 15 residues. CDR3 amino acids: CASSPPGQSQETQYF. DNA for the CDR3: TGTGCCAGCTCACCTCCGGGACAGAGTCAAGAGACCCAGTACTTC.

V is TRBV12-2 and J is TRBJ2-7; the table assigns TRBD2, which was not confirmed against the DNA. TRBV12-2 has pseudogene status. The CDR3 length is 17 residues. As DNA, the CDR3 is TGTGCAAGTCGCGACCTACTTTTCCAGCGGGACATCTACGAGCAGTACTTC. Amino acid sequence: CASRDLLFQRDIYEQYF.

The chain recombines TRBV19 with TRBJ1-1, with D possibly matching TRBD1 (5 bases). Between the trimmed V and J ends, which lost 7 bases and 4 bases, there was a span of 13 bases. Germline CDR1 reads LNHDA; CDR2 reads SQIVND (reference sequence). The CDR3 spans 13 residues. CDR3 region: CASMDQGGTEAFF. The CDR3 DNA follows: TGTGCCAGTATGGACCAGGGAGGCACTGAAGCTTTCTTT.

This chain uses TRBV5-1 with TRBJ2-1; D may be TRBD1 or TRBD2 (5 bases each). CDR3 length equals 15 residues. The germline V gene has CDR1 SGHRS and CDR2 YFSETQ. Trimming cost V 0 bases and J 6 bases, with 13 bases left between them. The CDR3 is CASSLDGGATNEQFF. The CDR3 DNA sequence: TGCGCCAGCAGCTTGGATGGGGGAGCGACCAATGAGCAGTTCTTC.

The chain recombines TRBV18 with TRBJ1-4; no firm D call. Trimming stripped 8 bases from V and 2 bases from J, with 18 bases between. CDR1 KGHSH and CDR2 LQKENI come from the germline V gene. CDR3 length equals 16 residues. The CDR3 coding sequence is TGTGCCAGCAAAACGCGGGCAACCGGGACTAATGAAAAACTGTTTTTT. Protein: CASKTRATGTNEKLFF.

The genes are TRBV5-4 and TRBJ1-3; 8 bases match TRBD1. Germline lookup yields CDR1 SGHNT and CDR2 YYREEE (reference sequence). V shed 7 bases, J shed 1 base, and the junction held 7 bases outside the gene matches. The CDR3 length is 15 residues. The CDR3 DNA reads TGTGCCAGCCAGGGGGCGCAGGGGTCTGGAAACACCATATATTTT. It is translated as CASQGAQGSGNTIYF.

The J gene is TRBJ1-5, the V gene TRBV6-5, with TRBD1 as a possible D gene (5 bases). CDR1 and CDR2 (germline): MNHEY, SVGAGI. V was cut by 5 bases and J by 7 bases, with 12 bases left in between. The CDR3 contains 13 residues. This CDR3 is CASSAGYEQPQHF. As DNA, the CDR3 is TGTGCCAGCAGTGCAGGGTATGAACAGCCCCAGCATTTT.

V usage is TRBV7-9 and J usage is TRBJ2-1, with TRBD1 identical over 11 bases. The V segment lost 5 bases and the J segment 5 bases; nucleotides outside the gene matches: 5. Germline values: CDR1 SEHNR, CDR2 FQNEAQ (reference sequence). The CDR3 is made up of 15 amino acids. The CDR3 nucleotides read TGTGCCAGCAGCGCCCGGGACAGGGGGAACAATGAGCAGTTCTTC. Amino acids: CASSARDRGNNEQFF.

The V and J genes are TRBV4-2 and TRBJ1-2, with 7 bases that match TRBD1. CDR1 is LGHNA, CDR2 YNFKEQ, per germline. The CDR3 runs 13 residues. V dropped 10 bases and J dropped 4; count of bases not matched to a gene: 9. For the CDR3, the DNA is TGTGCCACCCAGTCAGGGGGTGGCTATGGCTACACCTTC. This sequence encodes CATQSGGGYGYTF.

The genes are TRBV5-1 and TRBJ2-7; possibly TRBD2 for D (6 bases). The CDR3 runs to 14 residues. The V and J ends lost 2 bases and 2 bases respectively, with 11 bases between them. CDR1 is SGHRS and CDR2 is YFSETQ in the germline V gene. CDR3 protein: CASSLGGKPYEQYF. Written as DNA, the CDR3 is TGCGCCAGCAGCTTAGGCGGGAAGCCCTACGAGCAGTACTTC.

The chain has TRBV6-5 and TRBJ2-3; D is ambiguous. Trimming stripped 0 bases from V and 2 bases from J, with 9 bases between. CDR3 length: 15 residues. Germline CDR1 and CDR2: MNHEY and SVGAGI. The CDR3: CASSYSYTLTDTQYF. CDR3 coding DNA: TGTGCCAGCAGTTACTCGTACACCCTCACAGATACGCAGTATTTT.

V gene TRBV5-1 combines with J gene TRBJ2-6, with D perhaps TRBD1 (6 bases). Trimming stripped 8 bases from V and 2 bases from J, with 20 bases between. Germline assignment: CDR1 SGHRS and CDR2 YFSETQ. The CDR3 has 17 residues. The CDR3 spells CARDSGGSKTGANVLTF. In DNA, the CDR3 is TGCGCCAGGGACAGTGGTGGGTCCAAAACTGGGGCCAACGTCCTGACTTTC.